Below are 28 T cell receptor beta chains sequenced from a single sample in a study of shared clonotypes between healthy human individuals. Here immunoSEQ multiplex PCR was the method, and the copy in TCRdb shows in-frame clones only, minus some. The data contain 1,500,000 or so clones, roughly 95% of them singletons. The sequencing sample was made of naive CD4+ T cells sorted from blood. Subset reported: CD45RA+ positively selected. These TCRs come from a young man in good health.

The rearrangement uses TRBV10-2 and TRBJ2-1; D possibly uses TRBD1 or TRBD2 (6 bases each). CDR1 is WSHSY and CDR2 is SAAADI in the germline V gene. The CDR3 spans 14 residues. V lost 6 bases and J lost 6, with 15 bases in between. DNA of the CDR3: TGCGCCAGCAGCCCATGGGGGGCGAGCAATGAGCAGTTCTTC. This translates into CASSPWGASNEQFF.

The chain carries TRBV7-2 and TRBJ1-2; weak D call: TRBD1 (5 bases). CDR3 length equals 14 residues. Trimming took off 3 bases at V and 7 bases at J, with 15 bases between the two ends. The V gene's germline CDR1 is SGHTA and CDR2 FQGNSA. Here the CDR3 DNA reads TGTGCCAGCAGCTTGACAGTGTATGAGAGTGGCTACACCTTC. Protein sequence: CASSLTVYESGYTF.

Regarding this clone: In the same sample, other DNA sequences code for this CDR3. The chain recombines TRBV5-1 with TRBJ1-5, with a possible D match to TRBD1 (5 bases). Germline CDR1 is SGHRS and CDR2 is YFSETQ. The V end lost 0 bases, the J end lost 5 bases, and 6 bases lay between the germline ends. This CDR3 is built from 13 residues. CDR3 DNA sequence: TGCGCCAGCAGCTTGGGAGGGGATCAGCCCCAGCATTTT. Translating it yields CASSLGGDQPQHF.

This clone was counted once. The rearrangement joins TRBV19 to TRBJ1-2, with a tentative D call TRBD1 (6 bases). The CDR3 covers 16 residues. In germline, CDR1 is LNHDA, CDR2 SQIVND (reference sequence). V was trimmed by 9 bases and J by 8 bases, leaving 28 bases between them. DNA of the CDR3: TGTGCCAGCGCGGCTCCCTACAGGGTAGGGTCTGGCGGCTACACCTTC. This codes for CASAAPYRVGSGGYTF.

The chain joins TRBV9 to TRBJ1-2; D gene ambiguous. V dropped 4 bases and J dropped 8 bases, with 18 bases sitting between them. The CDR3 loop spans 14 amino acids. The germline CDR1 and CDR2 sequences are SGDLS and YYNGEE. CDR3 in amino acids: CASSPRGSEPGYTF. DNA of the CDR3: TGTGCCAGCAGCCCTCGGGGTTCGGAGCCGGGCTACACCTTC.

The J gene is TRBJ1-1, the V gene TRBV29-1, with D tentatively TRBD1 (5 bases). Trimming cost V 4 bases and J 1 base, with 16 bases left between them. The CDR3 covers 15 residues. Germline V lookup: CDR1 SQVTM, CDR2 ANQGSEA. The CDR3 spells CSVVMGRAGNTEAFF. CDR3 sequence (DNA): TGCAGCGTTGTGATGGGCAGGGCAGGGAACACTGAAGCTTTCTTT.

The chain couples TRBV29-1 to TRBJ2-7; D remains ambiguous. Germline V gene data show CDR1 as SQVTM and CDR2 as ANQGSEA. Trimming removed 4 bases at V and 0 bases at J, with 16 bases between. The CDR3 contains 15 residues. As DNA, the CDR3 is TGCAGCGTTGGGTTTTACGGAAGAAGCTCCTACGAGCAGTACTTC. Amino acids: CSVGFYGRSSYEQYF.

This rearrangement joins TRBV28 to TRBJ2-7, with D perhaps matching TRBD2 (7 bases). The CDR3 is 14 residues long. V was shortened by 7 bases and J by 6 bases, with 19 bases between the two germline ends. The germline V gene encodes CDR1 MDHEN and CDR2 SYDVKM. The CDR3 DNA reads TGTGCCAGCACCTCCGACAACAGGGAGGGCGAGCAGTACTTC. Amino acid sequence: CASTSDNREGEQYF.

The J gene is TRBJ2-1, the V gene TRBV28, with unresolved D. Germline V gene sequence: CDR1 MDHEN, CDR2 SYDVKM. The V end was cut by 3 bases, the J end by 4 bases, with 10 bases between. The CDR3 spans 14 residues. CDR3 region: CASSFSSQYNEQFF. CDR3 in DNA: TGTGCCAGCAGTTTCTCTTCACAGTACAATGAGCAGTTCTTC.

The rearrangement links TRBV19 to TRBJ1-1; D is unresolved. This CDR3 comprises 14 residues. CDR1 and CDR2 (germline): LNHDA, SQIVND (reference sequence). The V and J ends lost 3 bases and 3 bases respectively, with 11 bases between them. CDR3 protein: CASSIRNWDTEAFF. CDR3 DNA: TGTGCCAGTAGTATCAGGAATTGGGACACTGAAGCTTTCTTT.

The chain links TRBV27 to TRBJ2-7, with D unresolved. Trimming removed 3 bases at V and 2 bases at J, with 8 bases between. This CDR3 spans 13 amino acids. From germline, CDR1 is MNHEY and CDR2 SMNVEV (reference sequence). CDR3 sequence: CASSFSIPYEQYF. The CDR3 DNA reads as TGTGCCAGCAGTTTTAGTATTCCCTACGAGCAGTACTTC.

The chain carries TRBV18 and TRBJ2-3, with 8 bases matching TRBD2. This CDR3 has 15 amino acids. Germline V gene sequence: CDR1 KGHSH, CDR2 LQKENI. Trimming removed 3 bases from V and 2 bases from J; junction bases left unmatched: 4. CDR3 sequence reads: CASSPTSGVTDTQYF. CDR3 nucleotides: TGTGCCAGCTCACCTACTAGCGGAGTCACAGATACGCAGTATTTT. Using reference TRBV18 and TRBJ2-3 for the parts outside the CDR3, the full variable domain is NAGVMQNPRHLVRRRGQEARLRCSPMKGHSHVYWYRQLPEEGLKFMVYLQKENIIDESGMPKERFSAEFPKEGPSILRIQQVVRGDSAAYFCASSPTSGVTDTQYFGPGTRLTVL.

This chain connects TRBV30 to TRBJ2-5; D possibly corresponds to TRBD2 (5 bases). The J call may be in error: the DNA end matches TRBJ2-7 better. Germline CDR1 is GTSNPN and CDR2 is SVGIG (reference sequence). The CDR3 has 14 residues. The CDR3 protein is CAWRHGLSSYEQYF. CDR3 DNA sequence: TGTGCCTGGAGACACGGACTTAGCTCCTACGAGCAGTACTTC.

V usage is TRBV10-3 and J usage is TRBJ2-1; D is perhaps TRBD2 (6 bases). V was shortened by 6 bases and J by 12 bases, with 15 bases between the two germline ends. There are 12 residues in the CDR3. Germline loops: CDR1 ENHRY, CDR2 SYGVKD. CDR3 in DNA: TGTGCCATCAGCCCAAGCCGGGAGTCGCAGTTCTTC. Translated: CAISPSRESQFF.

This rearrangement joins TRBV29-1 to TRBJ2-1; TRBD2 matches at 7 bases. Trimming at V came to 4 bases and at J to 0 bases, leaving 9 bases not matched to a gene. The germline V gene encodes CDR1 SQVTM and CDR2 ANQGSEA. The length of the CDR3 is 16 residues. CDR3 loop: CSVGASGGISYNEQFF. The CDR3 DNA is TGCAGCGTTGGTGCTAGCGGAGGGATCTCCTACAATGAGCAGTTCTTC.

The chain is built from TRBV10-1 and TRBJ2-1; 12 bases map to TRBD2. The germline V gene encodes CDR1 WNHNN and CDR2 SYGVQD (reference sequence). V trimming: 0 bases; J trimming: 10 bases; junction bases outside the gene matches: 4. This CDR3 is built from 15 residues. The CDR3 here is CASSESGLAGEEQFF. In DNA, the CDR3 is TGCGCCAGCAGTGAGTCGGGACTAGCGGGCGAAGAGCAGTTCTTC.

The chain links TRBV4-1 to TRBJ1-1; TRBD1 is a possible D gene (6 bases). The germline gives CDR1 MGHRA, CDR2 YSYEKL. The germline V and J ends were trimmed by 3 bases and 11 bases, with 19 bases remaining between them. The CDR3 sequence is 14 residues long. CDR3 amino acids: CASSQIQGITAAFF. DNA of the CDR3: TGCGCCAGCAGCCAGATACAGGGAATAACAGCCGCTTTCTTT.

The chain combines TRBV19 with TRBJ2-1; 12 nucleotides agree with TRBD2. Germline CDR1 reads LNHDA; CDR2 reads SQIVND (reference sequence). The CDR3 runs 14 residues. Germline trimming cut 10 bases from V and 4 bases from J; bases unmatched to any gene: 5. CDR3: CATEGTSGYNEQFF. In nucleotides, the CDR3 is TGTGCCACCGAGGGGACTAGCGGGTACAATGAGCAGTTCTTC. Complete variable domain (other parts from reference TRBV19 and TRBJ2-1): DGGITQSPKYLFRKEGQNVTLSCEQNLNHDAMYWYRQDPGQGLRLIYYSQIVNDFQKGDIAEGYSVSREKKESFPLTVTSAQKNPTAFYLCATEGTSGYNEQFFGPGTRLTVL.

The CDR3 is CASSLGAPYENTEAFF. CDR3 nucleotides: TGCGCCAGCAGCCTGGGGGCACCTTATGAGAACACTGAAGCTTTCTTT. The chain links TRBV5-1 to TRBJ1-1, with D possibly TRBD1 on 6 matching bases. The CDR3 is 16 amino acids. CDR1 is SGHRS and CDR2 is YFSETQ in the germline V gene. V dropped 4 bases and J dropped 1 base, with 17 bases sitting between them.

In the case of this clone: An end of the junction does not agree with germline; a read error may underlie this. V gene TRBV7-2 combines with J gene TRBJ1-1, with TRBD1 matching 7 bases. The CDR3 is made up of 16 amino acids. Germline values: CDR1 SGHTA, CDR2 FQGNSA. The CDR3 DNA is TGTGCCAGCAGCTTGATCGCTACGGGACAGTACCTTGAAGCGATCTTT. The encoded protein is CASSLIATGQYLEAIF.

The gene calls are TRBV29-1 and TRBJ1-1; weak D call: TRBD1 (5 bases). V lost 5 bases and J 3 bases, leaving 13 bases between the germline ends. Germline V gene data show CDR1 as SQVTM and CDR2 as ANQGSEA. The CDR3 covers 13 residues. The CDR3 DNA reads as TGCAGCGTTATGACAGTCCGTGACACTGAAGCTTTCTTT. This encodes CSVMTVRDTEAFF.

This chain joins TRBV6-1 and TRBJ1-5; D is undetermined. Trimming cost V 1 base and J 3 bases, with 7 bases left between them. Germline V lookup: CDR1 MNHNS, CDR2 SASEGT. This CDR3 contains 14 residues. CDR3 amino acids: CASSEEVPNQPQHF. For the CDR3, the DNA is TGTGCCAGCAGTGAAGAGGTACCCAATCAGCCCCAGCATTTT.

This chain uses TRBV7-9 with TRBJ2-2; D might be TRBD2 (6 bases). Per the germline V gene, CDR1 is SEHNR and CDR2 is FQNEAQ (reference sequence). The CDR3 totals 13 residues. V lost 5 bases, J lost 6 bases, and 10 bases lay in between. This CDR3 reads CASSLWGAGELFF. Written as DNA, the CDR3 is TGTGCCAGCAGCCTATGGGGGGCCGGGGAGCTGTTTTTT.

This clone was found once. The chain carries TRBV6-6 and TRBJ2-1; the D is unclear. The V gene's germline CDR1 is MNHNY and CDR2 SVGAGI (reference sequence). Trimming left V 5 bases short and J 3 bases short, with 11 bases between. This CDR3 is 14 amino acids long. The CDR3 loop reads CASSVASGYNEQFF. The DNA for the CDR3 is TGTGCCAGCAGTGTCGCCTCCGGCTACAATGAGCAGTTCTTC.

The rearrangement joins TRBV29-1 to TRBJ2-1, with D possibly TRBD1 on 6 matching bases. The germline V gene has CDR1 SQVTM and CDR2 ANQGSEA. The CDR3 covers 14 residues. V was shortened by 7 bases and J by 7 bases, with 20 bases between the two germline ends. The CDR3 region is CSATQDPQGNEQFF. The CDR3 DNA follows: TGCAGCGCCACCCAGGACCCCCAGGGGAATGAGCAGTTCTTC.

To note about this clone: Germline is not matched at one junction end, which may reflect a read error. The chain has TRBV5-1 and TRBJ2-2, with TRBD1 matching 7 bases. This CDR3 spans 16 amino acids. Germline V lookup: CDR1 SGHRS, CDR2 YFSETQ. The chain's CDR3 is CASTYTPDRNIGELFF. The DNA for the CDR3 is TGCGCCAGCACCTATACGCCGGACAGGAACATCGGGGAGCTGTTTTTT. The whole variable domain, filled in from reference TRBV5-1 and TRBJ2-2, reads KAGVTQTPRYLIKTRGQQVTLSCSPISGHRSVSWYQQTPGQGLQFLFEYFSETQRNKGNFPGRFSGRQFSNSRSEMNVSTLELGDSALYLCASTYTPDRNIGELFFGEGSRLTVL.

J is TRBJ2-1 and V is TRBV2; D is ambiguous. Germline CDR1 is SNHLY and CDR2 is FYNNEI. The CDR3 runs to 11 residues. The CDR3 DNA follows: TGTGTGGCGGCCTACTACAATGAGCAGTTCTTC. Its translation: CVAAYYNEQFF.

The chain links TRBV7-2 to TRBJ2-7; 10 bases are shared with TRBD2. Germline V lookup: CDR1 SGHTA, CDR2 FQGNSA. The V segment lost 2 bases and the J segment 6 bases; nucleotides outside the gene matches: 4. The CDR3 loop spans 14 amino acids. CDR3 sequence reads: CASSLTSGKGEQYF. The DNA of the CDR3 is TGTGCCAGCAGCTTAACTAGCGGGAAAGGCGAGCAGTACTTC.